This T cell receptor (beta chain) was profiled in a study of CD8 T cells in Susac syndrome. This CDR3 has 14 amino acids. In germline, CDR1 is GTSNPN, CDR2 SVGIG (reference sequence). Trimming took 3 bases from V and 5 from J, leaving 16 bases between them. When the RNA was reverse transcribed, random hexamers were used with an input of roughly 0.5 to 1 ug. Each CDR3 protein is one row after TCRdb ran MiXCR on the immunoSEQ multiplex PCR reads. The top ten clones hold around 0.15% of a sample with about 140,000 distinct CDR3 sequences, approximately 95% of them seen once. Sequenced: CD4+ T cells from PBMCs. The receptor was isolated from a human donor with Susac syndrome. J is TRBJ2-5 and V is TRBV30, with D maybe TRBD2 (5 bases). The CDR3 loop reads CAWSPKRGRETQYF. CDR3 in DNA: TGTGCCTGGAGCCCCAAACGGGGTAGGGAGACCCAGTACTTC.